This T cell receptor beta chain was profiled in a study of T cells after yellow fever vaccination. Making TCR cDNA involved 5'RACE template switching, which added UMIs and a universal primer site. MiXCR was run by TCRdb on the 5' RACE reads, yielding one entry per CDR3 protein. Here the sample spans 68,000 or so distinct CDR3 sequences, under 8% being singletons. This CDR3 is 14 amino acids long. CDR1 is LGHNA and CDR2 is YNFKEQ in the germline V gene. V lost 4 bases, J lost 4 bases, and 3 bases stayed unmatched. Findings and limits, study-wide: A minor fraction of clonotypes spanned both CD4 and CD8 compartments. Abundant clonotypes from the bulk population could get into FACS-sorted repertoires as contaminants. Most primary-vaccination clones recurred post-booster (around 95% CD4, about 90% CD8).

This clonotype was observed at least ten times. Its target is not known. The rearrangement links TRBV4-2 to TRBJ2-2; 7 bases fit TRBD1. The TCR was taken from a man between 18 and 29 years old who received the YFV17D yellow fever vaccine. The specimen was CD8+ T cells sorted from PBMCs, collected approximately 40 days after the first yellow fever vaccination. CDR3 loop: CASSPTGSTGELFF. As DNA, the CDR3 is TGTGCCAGCAGCCCGACAGGGAGCACCGGGGAGCTGTTTTTT.